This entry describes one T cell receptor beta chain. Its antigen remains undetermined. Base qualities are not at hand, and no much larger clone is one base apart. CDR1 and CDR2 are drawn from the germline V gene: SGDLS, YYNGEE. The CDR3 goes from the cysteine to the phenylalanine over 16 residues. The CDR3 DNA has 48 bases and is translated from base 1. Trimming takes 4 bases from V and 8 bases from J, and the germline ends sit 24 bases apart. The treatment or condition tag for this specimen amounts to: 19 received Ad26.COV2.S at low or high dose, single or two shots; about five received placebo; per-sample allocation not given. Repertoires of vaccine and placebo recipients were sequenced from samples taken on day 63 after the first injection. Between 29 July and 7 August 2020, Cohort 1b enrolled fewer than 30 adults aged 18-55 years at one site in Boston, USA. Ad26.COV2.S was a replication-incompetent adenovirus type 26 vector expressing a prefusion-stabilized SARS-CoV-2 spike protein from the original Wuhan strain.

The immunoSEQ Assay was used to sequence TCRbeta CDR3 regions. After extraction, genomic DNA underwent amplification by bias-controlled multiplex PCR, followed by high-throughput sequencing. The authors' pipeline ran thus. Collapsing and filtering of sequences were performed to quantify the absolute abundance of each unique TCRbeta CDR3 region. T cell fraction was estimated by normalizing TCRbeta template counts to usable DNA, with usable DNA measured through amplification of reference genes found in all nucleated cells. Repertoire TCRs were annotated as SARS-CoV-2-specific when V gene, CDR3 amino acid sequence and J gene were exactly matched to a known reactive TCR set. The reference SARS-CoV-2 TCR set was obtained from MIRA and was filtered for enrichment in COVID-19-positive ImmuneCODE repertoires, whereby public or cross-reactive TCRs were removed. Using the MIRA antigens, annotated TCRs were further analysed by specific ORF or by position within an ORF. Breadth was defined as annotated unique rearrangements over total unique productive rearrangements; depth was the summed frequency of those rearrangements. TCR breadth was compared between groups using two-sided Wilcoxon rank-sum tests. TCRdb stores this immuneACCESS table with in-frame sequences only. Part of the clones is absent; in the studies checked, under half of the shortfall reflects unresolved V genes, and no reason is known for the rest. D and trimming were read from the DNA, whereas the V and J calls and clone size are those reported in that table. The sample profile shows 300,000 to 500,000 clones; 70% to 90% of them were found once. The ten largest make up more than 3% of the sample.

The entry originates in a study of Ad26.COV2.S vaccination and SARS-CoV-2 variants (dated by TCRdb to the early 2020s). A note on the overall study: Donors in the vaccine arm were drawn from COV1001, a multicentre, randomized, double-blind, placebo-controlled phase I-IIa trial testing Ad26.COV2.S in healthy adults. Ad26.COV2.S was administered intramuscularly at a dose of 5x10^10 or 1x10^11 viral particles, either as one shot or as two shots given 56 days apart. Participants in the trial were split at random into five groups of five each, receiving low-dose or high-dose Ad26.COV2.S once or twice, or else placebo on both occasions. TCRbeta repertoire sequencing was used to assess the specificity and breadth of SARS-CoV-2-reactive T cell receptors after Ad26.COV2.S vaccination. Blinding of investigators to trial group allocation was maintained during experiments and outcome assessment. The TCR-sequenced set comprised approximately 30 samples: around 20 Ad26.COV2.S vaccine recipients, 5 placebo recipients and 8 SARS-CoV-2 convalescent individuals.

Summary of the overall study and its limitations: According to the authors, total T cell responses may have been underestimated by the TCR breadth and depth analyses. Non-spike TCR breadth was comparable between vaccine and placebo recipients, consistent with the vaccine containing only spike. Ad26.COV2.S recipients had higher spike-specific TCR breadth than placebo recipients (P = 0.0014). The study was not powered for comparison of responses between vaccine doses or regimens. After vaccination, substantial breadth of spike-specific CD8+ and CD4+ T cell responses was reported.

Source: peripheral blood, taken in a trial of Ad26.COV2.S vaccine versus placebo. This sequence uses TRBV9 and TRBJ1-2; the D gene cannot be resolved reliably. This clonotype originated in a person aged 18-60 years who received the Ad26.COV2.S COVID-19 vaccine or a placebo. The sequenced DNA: TGTGCCAGCAGCCCAAGTCTAGGCGGGGAATTTGGCGGCTACACCTTC. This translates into CASSPSLGGEFGGYTF. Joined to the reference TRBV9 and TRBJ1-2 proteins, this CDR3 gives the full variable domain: DSGVTQTPKHLITATGQRVTLRCSPRSGDLSVYWYQQSLDQGLQFLIQYYNGEERAKGNILERFSAQQFPDLHSELNLSSLELGDSALYFCASSPSLGGEFGGYTFGSGTRLTVV.